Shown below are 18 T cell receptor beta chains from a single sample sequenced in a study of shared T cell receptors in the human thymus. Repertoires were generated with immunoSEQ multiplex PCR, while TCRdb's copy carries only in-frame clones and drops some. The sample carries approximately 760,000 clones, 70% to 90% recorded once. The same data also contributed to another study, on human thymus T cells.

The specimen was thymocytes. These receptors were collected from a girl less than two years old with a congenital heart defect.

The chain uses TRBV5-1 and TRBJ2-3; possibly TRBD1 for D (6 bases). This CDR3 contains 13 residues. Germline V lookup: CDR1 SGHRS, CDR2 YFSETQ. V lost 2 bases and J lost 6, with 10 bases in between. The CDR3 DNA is TGCGCCAGCAGCTTACAACAGGGTGATACGCAGTATTTT. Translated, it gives CASSLQQGDTQYF.

The CDR3 region is CASSGRGDTQYF. The CDR3 DNA follows: TGTGCCAGCAGTGGTAGGGGGGATACGCAGTATTTT. V is TRBV2 and J is TRBJ2-3, with D perhaps matching TRBD1 (6 bases). The CDR3 totals 12 residues. Trimming shortened V by 4 bases and J by 6 bases, and 8 bases separated the two germline ends. Germline V gene sequence: CDR1 SNHLY, CDR2 FYNNEI. Looking up the rest from reference TRBV2 and TRBJ2-3 gives the full variable domain: EPEVTQTPSHQVTQMGQEVILRCVPISNHLYFYWYRQILGQKVEFLVSFYNNEISEKSEIFDDQFSVERPDGSNFTLKIRSTKLEDSAMYFCASSGRGDTQYFGPGTRLTVL.

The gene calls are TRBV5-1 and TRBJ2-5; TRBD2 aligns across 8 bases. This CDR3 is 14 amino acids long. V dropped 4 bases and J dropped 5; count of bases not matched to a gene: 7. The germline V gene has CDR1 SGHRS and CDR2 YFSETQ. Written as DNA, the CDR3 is TGCGCCAGCAGCCTAAGGACTAGCCCCGAGACCCAGTACTTC. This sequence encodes CASSLRTSPETQYF.

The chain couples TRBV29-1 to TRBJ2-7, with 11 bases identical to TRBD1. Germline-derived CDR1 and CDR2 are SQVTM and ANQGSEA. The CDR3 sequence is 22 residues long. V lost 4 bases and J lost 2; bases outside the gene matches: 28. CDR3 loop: CSVVREGLGQGAFRNPTYEQYF. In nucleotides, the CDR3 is TGCAGCGTTGTAAGGGAGGGCCTCGGACAGGGGGCGTTCAGGAACCCTACCTACGAGCAGTACTTC.

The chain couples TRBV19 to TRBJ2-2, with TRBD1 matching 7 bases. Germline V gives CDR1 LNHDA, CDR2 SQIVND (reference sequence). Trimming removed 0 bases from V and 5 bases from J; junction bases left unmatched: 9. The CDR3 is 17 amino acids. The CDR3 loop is CASSIDNRGRKTGELFF. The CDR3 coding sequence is TGTGCCAGTAGTATAGATAACAGGGGTAGGAAGACCGGGGAGCTGTTTTTT.

CDR3 coding DNA: TGTGCCAGCGCTTCAGCAACTAATGAAAAACTGTTTTTT. Protein: CASASATNEKLFF. The rearrangement joins TRBV27 to TRBJ1-4; D call uncertain. The CDR3 runs to 13 residues. Between the trimmed V and J ends, which lost 8 bases and 0 bases, there was a span of 7 bases. Germline-derived CDR1 and CDR2 are MNHEY and SMNVEV (reference sequence).

The CDR3 region is CASSLRDREGVLYGYTF. CDR3 sequence (DNA): TGTGCCAGCAGCCTCCGGGACAGGGAGGGAGTTCTCTATGGCTACACCTTC. This rearrangement joins TRBV7-2 to TRBJ1-2; TRBD1 matches at 9 bases. The length of the CDR3 is 17 residues. J was trimmed by 4 bases and V by 5 bases; bases with no gene match: 14. From germline, CDR1 is SGHTA and CDR2 FQGNSA.

In nucleotides, the CDR3 is TGCAGCGTCGACTTTACCTACAATGAGCAGTTCTTC. This codes for CSVDFTYNEQFF. The J gene is TRBJ2-1, the V gene TRBV29-1; no clear D. CDR1 is SQVTM, CDR2 ANQGSEA, per germline. The V and J ends lost 6 bases and 2 bases respectively, with 8 bases between them. This CDR3 spans 12 amino acids.

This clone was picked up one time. CDR3 bases: TGTGCCTGGAGTCCCCAGGGACTGCAGGACAATGAGCAGTTCTTC. It is translated as CAWSPQGLQDNEQFF. This rearrangement joins TRBV30 to TRBJ2-1; a weak D match, TRBD2 (6 bases). V was trimmed by 2 bases and J by 5 bases, leaving 16 bases between them. Germline CDR1 and CDR2: GTSNPN and SVGIG (reference sequence). CDR3 length equals 15 residues. The complete variable domain, with remaining parts taken from reference TRBV30 and TRBJ2-1, reads SQTIHQWPATLVQPVGSPLSLECTVEGTSNPNLYWYRQAAGRGLQLLFYSVGIGQISSEVPQNLSASRPQDRQFILSSKKLLLSDSGFYLCAWSPQGLQDNEQFFGPGTRLTVL.

CDR3 loop: CASSKIKTSTGNTPKAFF. For the CDR3, the DNA is TGTGCCAGCAGCAAGATTAAGACCTCCACAGGGAATACCCCGAAGGCTTTCTTT. The V and J genes are TRBV11-2 and TRBJ1-1; possible D gene TRBD1, 6 bases. Looked up from germline, CDR1 is SGHAT and CDR2 is FQNNGV. The CDR3 consists of 18 residues. Trimming removed 5 bases at V and 11 bases at J, with 33 bases between.

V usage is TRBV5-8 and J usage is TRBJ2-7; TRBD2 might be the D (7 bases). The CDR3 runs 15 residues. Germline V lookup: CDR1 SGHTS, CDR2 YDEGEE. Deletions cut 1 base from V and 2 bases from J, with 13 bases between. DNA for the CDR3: TGTGCCAGCAGCTTGTTTGGGGGGGCGACCTACGAGCAGTACTTC. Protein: CASSLFGGATYEQYF.

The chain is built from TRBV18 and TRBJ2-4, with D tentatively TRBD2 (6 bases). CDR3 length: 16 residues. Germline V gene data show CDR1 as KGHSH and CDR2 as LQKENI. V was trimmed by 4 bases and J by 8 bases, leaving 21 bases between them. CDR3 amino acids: CASSLTRGPGVDIQYF. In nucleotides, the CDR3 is TGTGCCAGCTCACTTACAAGGGGACCGGGGGTGGACATTCAGTACTTC.

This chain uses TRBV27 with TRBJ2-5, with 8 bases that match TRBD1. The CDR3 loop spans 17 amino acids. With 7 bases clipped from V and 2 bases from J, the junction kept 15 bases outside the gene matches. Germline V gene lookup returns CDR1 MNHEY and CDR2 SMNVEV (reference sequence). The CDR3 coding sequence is TGTGCCAGCAACCCGGGTTCAGGGGGCAAGACACAAGAGACCCAGTACTTC. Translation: CASNPGSGGKTQETQYF.

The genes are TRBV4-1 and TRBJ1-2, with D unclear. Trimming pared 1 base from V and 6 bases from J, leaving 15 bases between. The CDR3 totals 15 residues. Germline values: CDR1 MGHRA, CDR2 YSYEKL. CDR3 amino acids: CASSQVAPKGHGYTF. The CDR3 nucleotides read TGCGCCAGCAGCCAAGTAGCGCCCAAAGGGCATGGCTACACCTTC.

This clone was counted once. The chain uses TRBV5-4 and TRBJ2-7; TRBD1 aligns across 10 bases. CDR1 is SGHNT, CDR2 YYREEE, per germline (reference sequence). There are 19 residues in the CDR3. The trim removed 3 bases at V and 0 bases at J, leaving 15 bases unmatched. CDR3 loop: CASSSMSRDRGLRSYEQYF. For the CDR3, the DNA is TGTGCCAGCAGCTCGATGAGCCGGGACAGGGGCCTACGCTCCTACGAGCAGTACTTC.

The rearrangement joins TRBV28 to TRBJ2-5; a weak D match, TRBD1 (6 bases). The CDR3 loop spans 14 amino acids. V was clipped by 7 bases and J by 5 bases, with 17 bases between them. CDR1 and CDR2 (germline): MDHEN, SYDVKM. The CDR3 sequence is CASTDLGARETQYF. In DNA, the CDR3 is TGTGCCAGCACCGACTTGGGGGCCAGGGAGACCCAGTACTTC.

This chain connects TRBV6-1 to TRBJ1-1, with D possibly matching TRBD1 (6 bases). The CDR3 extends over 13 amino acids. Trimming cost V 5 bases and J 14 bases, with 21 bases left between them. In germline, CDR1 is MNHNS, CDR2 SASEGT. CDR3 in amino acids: CASSFGVGDRQFF. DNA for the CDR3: TGTGCCAGCAGTTTCGGGGTGGGAGACAGGCAATTCTTT.

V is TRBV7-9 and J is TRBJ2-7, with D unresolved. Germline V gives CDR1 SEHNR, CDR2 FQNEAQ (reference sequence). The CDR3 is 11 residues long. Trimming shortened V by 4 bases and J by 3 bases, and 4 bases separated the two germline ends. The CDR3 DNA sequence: TGTGCCAGCAGCTCTATCTACGAGCAGTACTTC. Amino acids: CASSSIYEQYF.